The clone carrying this T cell receptor (beta chain) was counted only a few times. This entry belongs to a study of blood T cell repertoires in COVID-19. The wider study: Samples taken during acute and convalescent COVID-19 were collected in the United States, Italy and Spain.

CDR1 is MNHEY and CDR2 is SMNVEV in the germline V gene (reference sequence). This CDR3 has 16 amino acids. With V trimmed by 5 bases and J by 0 bases, 3 bases remained unmatched. Source study methods: Amplification of reference gene primers provided the estimated nucleated cell counts. The repertoire was sequenced with immunoSEQ multiplex PCR; TCRdb's copy has only in-frame clones and lacks some. From that table come the V and J calls and clone size; the DNA was used to work out D and trimming. Seen here are approximately 170,000 clones, approximately 91% observed once, and the top ten hold around 0.77%. Two negative PCRs, clearance, or symptom resolution characterized the recovered Cohort 3 donors.

The chain is built from TRBV27 and TRBJ2-7, with 14 bases identical to TRBD2. The TCR comes from a woman aged 18-29 years who had recovered from COVID-19. Specimen: PBMCs or T cells enriched from blood (not recorded which). In DNA, the CDR3 is TGTGCCAGCAGTCCGGGGACTAGCGGGAGCTCCTACGAGCAGTACTTC. It codes for CASSPGTSGSSYEQYF.